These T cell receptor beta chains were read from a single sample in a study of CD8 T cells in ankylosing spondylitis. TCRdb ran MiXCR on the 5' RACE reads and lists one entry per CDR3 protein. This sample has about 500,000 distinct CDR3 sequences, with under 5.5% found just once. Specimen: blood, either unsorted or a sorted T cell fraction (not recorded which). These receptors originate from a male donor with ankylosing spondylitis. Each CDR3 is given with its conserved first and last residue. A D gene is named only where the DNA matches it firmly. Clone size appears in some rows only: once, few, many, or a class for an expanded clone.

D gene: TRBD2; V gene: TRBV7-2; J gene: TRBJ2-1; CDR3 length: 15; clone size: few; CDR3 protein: CASSLEGLGGNEQFF; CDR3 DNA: TGTGCCAGCAGCTTAGAAGGACTAGGAGGCAATGAGCAGTTCTTC
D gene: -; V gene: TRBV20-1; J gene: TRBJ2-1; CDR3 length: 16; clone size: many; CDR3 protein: CSATKVPSPTYNEQFF; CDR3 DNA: TGCAGTGCTACAAAGGTGCCTAGCCCCACCTACAATGAGCAGTTCTTC
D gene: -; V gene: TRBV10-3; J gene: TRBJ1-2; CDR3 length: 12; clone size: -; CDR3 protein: CAISEDRGGYTF; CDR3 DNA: TGTGCCATCAGTGAAGACAGAGGTGGCTACACCTTC
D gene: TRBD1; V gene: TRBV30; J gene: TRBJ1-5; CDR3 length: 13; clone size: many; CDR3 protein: CAWSSGGHQPQHF; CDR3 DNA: TGTGCCTGGAGCTCAGGGGGGCATCAGCCCCAGCATTTT
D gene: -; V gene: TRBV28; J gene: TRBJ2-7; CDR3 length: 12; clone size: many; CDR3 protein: CASSLSWREQYF; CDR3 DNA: TGTGCCAGCAGTCTCAGCTGGCGCGAGCAGTACTTC
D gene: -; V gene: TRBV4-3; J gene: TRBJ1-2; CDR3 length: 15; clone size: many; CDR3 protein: CASSQGTALDYGYTF; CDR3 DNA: TGCGCCAGCAGCCAAGGAACAGCTTTAGATTATGGCTACACCTTC
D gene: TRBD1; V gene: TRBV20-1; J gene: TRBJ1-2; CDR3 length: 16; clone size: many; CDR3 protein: CSARGRTGNFYYGYTF; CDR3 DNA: TGCAGTGCTAGAGGCCGGACAGGGAATTTTTATTATGGCTACACCTTC
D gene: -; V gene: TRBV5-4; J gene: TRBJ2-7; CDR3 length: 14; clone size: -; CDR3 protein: CASSWAAFGYEQYF; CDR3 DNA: TGTGCCAGCAGCTGGGCAGCGTTTGGCTACGAGCAGTACTTC
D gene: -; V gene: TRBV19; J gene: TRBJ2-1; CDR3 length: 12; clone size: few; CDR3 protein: CVRDGGTDEQFF; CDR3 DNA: TGTGTCCGGGACGGAGGGACCGATGAGCAGTTCTTC
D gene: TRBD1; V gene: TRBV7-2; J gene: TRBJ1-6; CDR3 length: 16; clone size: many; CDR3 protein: CASSRQGSSYNSPLHF; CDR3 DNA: TGTGCCAGCAGCCGACAGGGGAGCTCCTATAATTCACCCCTCCACTTT
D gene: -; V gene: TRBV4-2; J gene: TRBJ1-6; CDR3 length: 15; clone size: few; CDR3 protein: CASSQGTYSNSPLHF; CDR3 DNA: TGTGCCAGCAGCCAGGGGACCTACAGTAATTCACCCCTCCACTTT
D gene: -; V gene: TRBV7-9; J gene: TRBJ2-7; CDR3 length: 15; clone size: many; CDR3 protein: CASSSGRAVMYGQYF; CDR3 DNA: TGTGCCAGCAGCTCTGGACGAGCGGTCATGTACGGGCAGTACTTC
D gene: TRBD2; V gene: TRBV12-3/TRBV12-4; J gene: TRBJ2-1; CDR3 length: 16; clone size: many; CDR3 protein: CASSFHRGDSYNEQFF; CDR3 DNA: TGTGCCAGCAGTTTCCATCGGGGGGACTCCTACAATGAGCAGTTCTTC
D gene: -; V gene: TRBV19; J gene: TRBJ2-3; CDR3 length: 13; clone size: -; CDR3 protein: CASSIGASSTQYF; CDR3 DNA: TGTGCCAGTAGTATAGGGGCCTCCAGTACGCAGTATTTT
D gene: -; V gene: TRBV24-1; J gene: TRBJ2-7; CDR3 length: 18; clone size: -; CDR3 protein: CATSDPDPDRRGDYEQYF; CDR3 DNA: TGTGCCACCAGTGACCCCGATCCCGACAGGAGAGGGGACTACGAGCAGTACTTC
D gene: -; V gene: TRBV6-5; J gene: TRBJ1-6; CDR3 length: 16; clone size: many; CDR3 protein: CASSYSNRPTNSPLHF; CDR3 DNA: TGTGCCAGCAGTTACTCGAACAGGCCGACTAATTCACCCCTCCACTTT
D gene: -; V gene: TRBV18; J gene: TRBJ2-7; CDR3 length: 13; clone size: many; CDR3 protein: CASSGDGAYEQYF; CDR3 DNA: TGTGCCAGCTCCGGGGACGGAGCCTACGAGCAGTACTTC
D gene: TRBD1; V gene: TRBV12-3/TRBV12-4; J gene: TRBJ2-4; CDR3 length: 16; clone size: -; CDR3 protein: CASSWDSPWAKNIQYF; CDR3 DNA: TGTGCCAGCAGTTGGGACAGCCCTTGGGCCAAAAACATTCAGTACTTC
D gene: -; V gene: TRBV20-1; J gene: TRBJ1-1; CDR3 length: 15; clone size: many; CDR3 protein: CSARDGSRVNTEAFF; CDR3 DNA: TGCAGTGCTAGAGATGGTTCGCGGGTGAACACTGAAGCTTTCTTT
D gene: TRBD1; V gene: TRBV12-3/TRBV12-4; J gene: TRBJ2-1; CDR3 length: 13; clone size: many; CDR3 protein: CASTGTGGNEQFF; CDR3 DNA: TGTGCCAGCACCGGGACAGGGGGCAATGAGCAGTTCTTC
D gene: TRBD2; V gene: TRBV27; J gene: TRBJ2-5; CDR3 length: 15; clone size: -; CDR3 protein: CASSLRAGGPQTQYF; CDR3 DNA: TGTGCCAGCAGTTTACGAGCGGGGGGGCCGCAGACCCAGTACTTC
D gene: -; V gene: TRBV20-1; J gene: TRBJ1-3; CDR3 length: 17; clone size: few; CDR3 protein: CSARRSRGAHSGNTIYF; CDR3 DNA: TGCAGTGCTAGAAGGTCCCGGGGCGCCCACTCTGGAAACACCATATATTTT
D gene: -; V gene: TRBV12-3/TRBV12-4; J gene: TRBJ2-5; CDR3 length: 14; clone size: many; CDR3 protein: CASSPFRGQETQYF; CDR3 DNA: TGTGCCAGCAGTCCCTTCCGGGGTCAAGAGACCCAGTACTTC
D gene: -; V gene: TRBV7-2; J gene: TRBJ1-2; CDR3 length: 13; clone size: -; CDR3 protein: CASSAGQNYGYTF; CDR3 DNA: TGTGCCAGCAGCGCCGGACAGAACTATGGCTACACCTTC
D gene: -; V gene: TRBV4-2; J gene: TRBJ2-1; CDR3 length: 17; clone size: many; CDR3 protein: CASSQDGFRSYQEEQFF; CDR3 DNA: TGTGCCAGCAGCCAAGATGGGTTCAGGTCGTATCAGGAAGAGCAGTTCTTC
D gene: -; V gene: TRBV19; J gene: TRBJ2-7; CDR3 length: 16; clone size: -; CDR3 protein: CASEGGTVRNPGEQYF; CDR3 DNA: TGTGCCAGTGAAGGAGGGACGGTACGAAACCCGGGAGAGCAGTACTTC
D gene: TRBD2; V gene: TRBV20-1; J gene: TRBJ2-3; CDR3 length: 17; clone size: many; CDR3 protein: CSARRGSGILSTDTQYF; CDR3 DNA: TGCAGTGCTAGAAGGGGTAGCGGGATTCTTAGCACAGATACGCAGTATTTT
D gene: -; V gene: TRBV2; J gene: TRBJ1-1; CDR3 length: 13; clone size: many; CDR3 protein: CASSDINKYEAFF; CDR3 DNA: TGTGCCAGCAGTGACATCAACAAGTATGAAGCTTTCTTT
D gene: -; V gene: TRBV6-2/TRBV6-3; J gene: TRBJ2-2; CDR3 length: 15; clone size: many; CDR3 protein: CASGERGRTTGELFF; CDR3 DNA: TGTGCCAGCGGGGAACGGGGACGGACCACCGGGGAGCTGTTTTTT
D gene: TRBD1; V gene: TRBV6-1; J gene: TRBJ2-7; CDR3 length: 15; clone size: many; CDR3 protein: CASSRNPGQGYEQYF; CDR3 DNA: TGTGCCAGCAGTAGAAACCCGGGACAGGGTTACGAGCAGTACTTC
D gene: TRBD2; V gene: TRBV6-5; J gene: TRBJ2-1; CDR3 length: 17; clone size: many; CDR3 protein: CASSYMVSSGDYNEQFF; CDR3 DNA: TGTGCCAGCAGTTACATGGTTTCTAGCGGGGATTACAATGAGCAGTTCTTC
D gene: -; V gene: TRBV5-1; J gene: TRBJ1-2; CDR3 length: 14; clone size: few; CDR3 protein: CASSLGGRPRGYTF; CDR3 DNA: TGCGCCAGCAGCTTGGGTGGCAGGCCCCGGGGCTACACCTTC
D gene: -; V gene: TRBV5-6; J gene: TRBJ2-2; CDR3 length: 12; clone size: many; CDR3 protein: CASSLALQQLFF; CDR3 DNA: TGTGCCAGCAGCTTGGCCCTACAGCAGCTGTTTTTT
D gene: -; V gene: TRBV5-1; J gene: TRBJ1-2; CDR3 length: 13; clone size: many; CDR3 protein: CASSQGPGAGYTF; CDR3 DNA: TGCGCCAGCAGCCAGGGACCCGGGGCTGGCTACACCTTC
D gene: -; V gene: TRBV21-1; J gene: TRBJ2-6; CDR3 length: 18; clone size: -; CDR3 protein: CASSRAGTGLWGANVLTF; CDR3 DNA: TGTGCCAGCAGCCGAGCCGGGACGGGACTCTGGGGGGCCAACGTCCTGACTTTC
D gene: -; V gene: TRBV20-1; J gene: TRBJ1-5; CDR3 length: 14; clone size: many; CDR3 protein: CSARAPDSNQPQHF; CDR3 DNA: TGCAGTGCTAGAGCCCCCGATAGCAATCAGCCCCAGCATTTT
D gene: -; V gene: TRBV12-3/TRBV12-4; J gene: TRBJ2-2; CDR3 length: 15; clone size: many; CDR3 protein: CASSPYGPNTGELFF; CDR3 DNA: TGTGCCAGCAGTCCCTACGGGCCGAACACCGGGGAGCTGTTTTTT
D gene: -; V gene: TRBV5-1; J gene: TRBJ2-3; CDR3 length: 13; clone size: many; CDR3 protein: CASSLAGGGTQYF; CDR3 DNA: TGCGCCAGCAGCTTGGCCGGCGGAGGTACGCAGTATTTT
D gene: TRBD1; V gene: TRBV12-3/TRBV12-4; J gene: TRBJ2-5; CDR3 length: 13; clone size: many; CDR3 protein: CASSLSPTGGKYF; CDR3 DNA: TGTGCCAGCAGTTTATCTCCGACAGGGGGGAAGTACTTC
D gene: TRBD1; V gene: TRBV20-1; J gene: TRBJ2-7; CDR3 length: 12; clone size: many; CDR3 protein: CSASRTGDEQYF; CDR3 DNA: TGCAGTGCTAGTCGCACAGGGGACGAGCAGTACTTC
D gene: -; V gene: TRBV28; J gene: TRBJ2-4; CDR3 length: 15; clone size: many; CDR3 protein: CASSLSSLAKNIQYF; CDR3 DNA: TGTGCCAGCAGTTTAAGCAGTTTAGCCAAAAACATTCAGTACTTC
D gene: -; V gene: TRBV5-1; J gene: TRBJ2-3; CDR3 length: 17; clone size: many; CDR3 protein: CASSLGQGPLSTDTQYF; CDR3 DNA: TGCGCCAGCAGCTTGGGGCAGGGTCCCCTTAGCACAGATACGCAGTATTTT
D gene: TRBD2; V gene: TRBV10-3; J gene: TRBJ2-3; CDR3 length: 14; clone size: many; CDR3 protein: CAIRTSGVGDTQYF; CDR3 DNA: TGTGCCATCAGGACTAGCGGAGTTGGAGATACGCAGTATTTT
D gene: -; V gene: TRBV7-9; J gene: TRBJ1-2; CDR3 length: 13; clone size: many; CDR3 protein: CASSLNKNYGYTF; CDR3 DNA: TGTGCCAGCAGCTTAAACAAAAACTATGGCTACACCTTC
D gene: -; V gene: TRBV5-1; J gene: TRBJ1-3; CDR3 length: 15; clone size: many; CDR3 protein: CASSQAGADGNTIYF; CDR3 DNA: TGCGCCAGCAGTCAGGCAGGGGCGGATGGAAACACCATATATTTT
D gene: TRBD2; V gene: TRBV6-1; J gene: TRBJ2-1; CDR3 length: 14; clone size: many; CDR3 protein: CASSRFSGIAEQFF; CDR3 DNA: TGTGCCAGCAGCCGGTTTAGCGGGATCGCTGAGCAGTTCTTC
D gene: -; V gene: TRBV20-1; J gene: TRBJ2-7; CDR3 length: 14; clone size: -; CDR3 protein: CSAREGARGHEQYF; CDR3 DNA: TGCAGTGCTAGAGAGGGAGCGCGGGGCCACGAGCAGTACTTC
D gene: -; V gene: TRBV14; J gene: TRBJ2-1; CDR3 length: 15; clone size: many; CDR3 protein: CASSQDLVRGHEQFF; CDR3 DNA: TGTGCCAGCAGCCAAGATCTTGTGCGGGGTCATGAGCAGTTCTTC
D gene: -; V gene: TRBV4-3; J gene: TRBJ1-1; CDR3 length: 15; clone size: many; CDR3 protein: CASSPAPSGRTEAFF; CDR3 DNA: TGCGCCAGCAGCCCAGCCCCCTCGGGTAGGACTGAAGCTTTCTTT
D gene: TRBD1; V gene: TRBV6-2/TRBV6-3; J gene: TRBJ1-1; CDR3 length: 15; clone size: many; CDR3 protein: CASSTPGGRDTEAFF; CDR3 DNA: TGTGCCAGCAGTACCCCAGGGGGGCGCGACACTGAAGCTTTCTTT
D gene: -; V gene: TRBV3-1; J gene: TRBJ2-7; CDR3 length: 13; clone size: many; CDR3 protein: CASSPSGPYEQYF; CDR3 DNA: TGTGCCAGCAGCCCTTCTGGTCCCTACGAGCAGTACTTC